This TCR beta chain was sequenced in a study of shared clonotypes between healthy human individuals. Produced via immunoSEQ multiplex PCR; TCRdb's table is partial and in-frame only. Of approximately 2.1 million clones in the sample, over 90% were seen once. The CDR3 loop spans 14 amino acids. The germline V gene encodes CDR1 SGHRS and CDR2 YFSETQ. V was pared by 4 bases and J by 4 bases, with 6 bases of the junction left unmatched. Sequencing was performed on naive CD4+ T cells from PBMCs. Subset here: CD45RA+ positively selected. The chain is built from TRBV5-1 and TRBJ2-7; TRBD2 matches at 9 bases. The sequence was obtained from a man aged 18 to 35 in good health. Some clones in this sample may be carry-over from other donors' samples. The CDR3 DNA reads as TGCGCCAGCAGCCCTAGCGGGAACCCTTACGAGCAGTACTTC. Translated, it gives CASSPSGNPYEQYF.